The following is a T cell receptor beta chain sequence with its context. The CDR3 extends over 15 amino acids. Germline values: CDR1 MNHEY, CDR2 SMNVEV (reference sequence). The trim removed 6 bases at V and 1 base at J, leaving 5 bases unmatched. The record originates from a study of cytotoxic CD8 clonotypes in ibrutinib-treated CLL. Assay: immunoSEQ multiplex PCR; the TCRdb copy retains only in-frame clones and omits some. The sample lists roughly 40,000 clones; 68% were seen once. The genes are TRBV27 and TRBJ2-1; 8 bases line up with TRBD2. The sequence was obtained from a human donor with chronic lymphocytic leukemia. Specimen: PBMCs, collected at disease progression, from a patient treated with ibrutinib. The CDR3 region is CASRSGRPSYNEQFF. CDR3 coding DNA: TGTGCCAGCAGAAGCGGGAGACCGTCCTACAATGAGCAGTTCTTC.